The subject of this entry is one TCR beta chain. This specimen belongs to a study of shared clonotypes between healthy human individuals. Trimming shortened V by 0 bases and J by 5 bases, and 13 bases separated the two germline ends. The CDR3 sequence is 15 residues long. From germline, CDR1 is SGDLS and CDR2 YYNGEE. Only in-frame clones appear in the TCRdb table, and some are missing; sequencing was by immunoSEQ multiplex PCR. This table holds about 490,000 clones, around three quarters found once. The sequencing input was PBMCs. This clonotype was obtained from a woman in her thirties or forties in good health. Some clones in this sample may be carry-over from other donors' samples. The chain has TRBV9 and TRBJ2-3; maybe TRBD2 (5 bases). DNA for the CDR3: TGTGCCAGCAGCGTAGGAGGGAGAGAGAGAGATACGCAGTATTTT. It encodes CASSVGGRERDTQYF.